This entry lists 30 T cell receptor beta chains sequenced from one sample in a study of blood T cell repertoires in COVID-19. Here immunoSEQ multiplex PCR was the method, and the copy in TCRdb shows in-frame clones only, minus some. The sample holds a few hundred thousand clones; 88% are singletons and the top ten take around 0.8%. Sequences were obtained from peripheral blood. These receptors were taken from a woman in her 30s with acute or convalescent COVID-19.

The J gene is TRBJ1-2, the V gene TRBV29-1, with 7 nucleotides matching TRBD1. CDR3 length: 15 residues. CDR1 is SQVTM, CDR2 ANQGSEA, per germline. The V and J ends lost 6 bases and 6 bases, in that order; junction bases with no gene match: 16. The CDR3 region has the DNA TGCAGCGTAGCCACCGGGACAGACAAAAGTCATGGCTACACCTTC. It yields the protein CSVATGTDKSHGYTF.

This clone has a single count. This rearrangement joins TRBV7-9 to TRBJ1-6, with D possibly being TRBD1 (5 bases). CDR1 and CDR2 (germline): SEHNR, FQNEAQ (reference sequence). Trimming stripped 2 bases from V and 10 bases from J, with 18 bases between. This CDR3 has 16 amino acids. In DNA form, the CDR3 reads TGTGCCAGCAGCTTACCAGGAGGGGTGGTATGGTCACCCCTCCACTTT. Its translation: CASSLPGGVVWSPLHF. The variable domain in full, completed from reference TRBV7-9 and TRBJ1-6, reads DTGVSQNPRHKITKRGQNVTFRCDPISEHNRLYWYRQTLGQGPEFLTYFQNEAQLEKSRLLSDRFSAERPKGSFSTLEIQRTEQGDSAMYLCASSLPGGVVWSPLHFGNGTRLTVT.

This chain uses TRBV19 with TRBJ2-2; possibly TRBD2 for D (5 bases). CDR3 size: 15 residues. V was trimmed by 7 bases and J by 7 bases, leaving 19 bases between them. Germline V lookup: CDR1 LNHDA, CDR2 SQIVND (reference sequence). CDR3 nucleotides: TGTGCCAGTATTTACGGGCGCCCGGGGAGCGGGGAGCTGTTTTTT. Translating it yields CASIYGRPGSGELFF.

The chain joins TRBV27 to TRBJ2-7; TRBD1 agrees at 9 bases. Germline CDR1 and CDR2: MNHEY and SMNVEV (reference sequence). The CDR3 contains 16 residues. The ends lost 6 bases at V and 2 bases at J; junction bases unmatched: 11. CDR3 amino acids: CASRDYPGQGTYEQYF. In nucleotides, the CDR3 is TGTGCCAGCAGAGATTACCCGGGACAGGGTACCTACGAGCAGTACTTC.

This clone was recorded only once. This chain links TRBV2 with TRBJ2-3, with TRBD1 identical over 7 bases. This CDR3 has 15 residues. V was pared by 6 bases and J by 2 bases, with 8 bases of the junction left unmatched. Germline V CDR1 and CDR2: SNHLY, FYNNEI. The CDR3 sequence is CASRARTGATDTQYF. CDR3 nucleotides: TGTGCCAGCAGAGCCCGGACAGGTGCCACAGATACGCAGTATTTT.

V and J are TRBV4-3 and TRBJ1-5; no firm D call. V dropped 3 bases and J dropped 3 bases, with 9 bases sitting between them. Germline values: CDR1 LGHNA, CDR2 YSLEER. This CDR3 spans 14 amino acids. CDR3 bases: TGCGCCAGCAGCCAGCGAATCTACAATCAGCCCCAGCATTTT. It translates to CASSQRIYNQPQHF.

CDR3 sequence reads: CASSASSGSPYEQYF. The CDR3 nucleotides are TGTGCCAGCAGCGCTTCTAGCGGGTCCCCCTACGAGCAGTACTTC. V is TRBV9 and J is TRBJ2-7; TRBD2 matches at 8 bases. The ends lost 3 bases at V and 2 bases at J; junction bases unmatched: 7. Germline CDR1 and CDR2: SGDLS and YYNGEE. The CDR3 sequence is 15 residues long. Full variable domain (rest looked up from reference TRBV9 and TRBJ2-7): DSGVTQTPKHLITATGQRVTLRCSPRSGDLSVYWYQQSLDQGLQFLIQYYNGEERAKGNILERFSAQQFPDLHSELNLSSLELGDSALYFCASSASSGSPYEQYFGPGTRLTVT.

The chain employs TRBV11-2 and TRBJ2-1, with TRBD2 matching over 13 bases. J lost 11 bases, V lost 6 bases, and 13 bases had no gene match. Germline assignment: CDR1 SGHAT and CDR2 FQNNGV. The CDR3 is made up of 16 amino acids. The DNA of the CDR3 is TGTGCCAGCAGACCGACCCCGGGACTAGCGGGATACCAGCAGTTCTTC. Its protein is CASRPTPGLAGYQQFF.

V is TRBV7-9 and J is TRBJ1-2; maybe TRBD1 (6 bases). The germline V gene has CDR1 SEHNR and CDR2 FQNEAQ (reference sequence). There are 14 residues in the CDR3. V dropped 5 bases and J dropped 4 bases, with 14 bases sitting between them. The CDR3 region has the DNA TGTGCCAGCAGCACCGGGACACCAACCTATGGCTACACCTTC. This sequence encodes CASSTGTPTYGYTF.

CDR3 residues: CASTPVAGSSAEQFF. In DNA form, the CDR3 reads TGTGCCAGCACCCCTGTAGCGGGAAGTTCTGCTGAGCAGTTCTTC. This chain uses TRBV9 with TRBJ2-1; TRBD2 agrees at 8 bases. This CDR3 region has 15 residues. Germline CDR1 reads SGDLS; CDR2 reads YYNGEE. Unmatched junction bases numbered 14, after V lost 6 bases and J lost 9 bases.

This clone was seen more than once but under ten times. This chain connects TRBV9 to TRBJ1-3; TRBD1 matches at 9 bases. The CDR3 totals 17 residues. Trimming took 4 bases from V and 1 from J; bases not matched to a gene: 9. Germline-derived CDR1 and CDR2 are SGDLS and YYNGEE. The CDR3 loop reads CASSLEGQGLSGNTIYF. Here the CDR3 DNA reads TGTGCCAGCAGCCTTGAAGGACAGGGGCTGTCTGGAAACACCATATATTTT.

V is TRBV29-1 and J is TRBJ2-2; 11 nucleotides align to TRBD2. The CDR3 sequence is 14 residues long. V shed 6 bases and J 5 bases; nucleotides not matched to a gene: 5. Per germline, CDR1 SQVTM and CDR2 ANQGSEA. CDR3 protein: CSVIAGGPTGELFF. In nucleotides, the CDR3 is TGCAGCGTCATAGCGGGAGGGCCAACCGGGGAGCTGTTTTTT.

This clone has only one observation. This chain joins TRBV4-3 and TRBJ2-7; no clear D. Trimming removed 1 base from V and 4 bases from J, with 8 bases in between. The V gene's germline CDR1 is LGHNA and CDR2 YSLEER. The CDR3 spans 13 residues. The CDR3 spells CASSQARSYEQYF. Written as DNA, the CDR3 is TGCGCCAGCAGCCAAGCCAGGTCTTACGAGCAGTACTTC.

This CDR3 reads CASSTPAYEQYF. The DNA for the CDR3 is TGTGCCAGTAGTACGCCAGCGTACGAGCAGTACTTC. This chain connects TRBV19 to TRBJ2-7; no firm D call. The germline V gene encodes CDR1 LNHDA and CDR2 SQIVND (reference sequence). The CDR3 covers 12 residues. V lost 4 bases, J lost 4 bases, and 8 bases lay in between. Combining the CDR3 with reference TRBV19 and TRBJ2-7 gives the whole variable domain DGGITQSPKYLFRKEGQNVTLSCEQNLNHDAMYWYRQDPGQGLRLIYYSQIVNDFQKGDIAEGYSVSREKKESFPLTVTSAQKNPTAFYLCASSTPAYEQYFGPGTRLTVT.

V usage is TRBV30 and J usage is TRBJ2-5; D may be TRBD2 (5 bases). Germline V lookup: CDR1 GTSNPN, CDR2 SVGIG (reference sequence). There are 10 residues in the CDR3. V shed 3 bases and J shed 7 bases, with 6 bases lying between them. The CDR3 coding sequence is TGTGCCTGGAGCGGGGTGACCCAGTACTTC. Amino acids: CAWSGVTQYF.

V is TRBV27 and J is TRBJ1-5; 9 nucleotides match TRBD1. The CDR3 loop spans 14 amino acids. Per germline, CDR1 MNHEY and CDR2 SMNVEV (reference sequence). J was trimmed by 8 bases and V by 3 bases; bases with no gene match: 5. The CDR3: CASSLTGGLKPQHF. The CDR3 coding sequence is TGTGCCAGCAGTTTGACAGGGGGTTTAAAGCCCCAGCATTTT.

The rearrangement joins TRBV19 to TRBJ2-1; possible D gene TRBD2, 5 bases. The CDR3 is 16 amino acids. Per germline, CDR1 LNHDA and CDR2 SQIVND (reference sequence). V shed 5 bases and J shed 6 bases, with 20 bases lying between them. This chain's CDR3 is CASSSRRVASFNEQFF. CDR3 DNA sequence: TGTGCCAGTAGTTCCAGAAGAGTGGCTAGCTTCAATGAGCAGTTCTTC.

This chain uses TRBV4-3 with TRBJ2-1, with 10 bases aligning to TRBD2. CDR1 is LGHNA and CDR2 is YSLEER in the germline V gene. J lost 5 bases, V lost 0 bases, and 4 bases had no gene match. This CDR3 comprises 16 residues. Written as DNA, the CDR3 is TGCGCCAGCAGCCAAGAAGCGGGAGGGAATAACAATGAGCAGTTCTTC. It yields the protein CASSQEAGGNNNEQFF.

The chain combines TRBV12-5 with TRBJ1-2; 9 positions agree with TRBD1. With V trimmed by 4 bases and J by 7 bases, 10 bases remained unmatched. This CDR3 comprises 15 residues. Germline-derived CDR1 and CDR2 are LGHNT and FRNRAP. The CDR3 sequence is CASGSPGQGLRGYTF. The CDR3 nucleotides read TGTGCTAGTGGTTCACCGGGACAGGGCTTACGTGGCTACACCTTC.

V and J are TRBV7-2 and TRBJ2-2; maybe TRBD1 (6 bases). V was cut by 8 bases and J by 5 bases, with 18 bases left in between. Looked up from germline, CDR1 is SGHTA and CDR2 is FQGNSA. The CDR3 has 15 residues. CDR3 sequence (DNA): TGTGCCAGCGCGAGGGACACCAAAAAGACCGGGGAGCTGTTTTTT. Its translation is CASARDTKKTGELFF.

V usage is TRBV11-3 and J usage is TRBJ2-1, with 9 nucleotides matching TRBD2. CDR1 and CDR2 from the germline V gene are SGHNT and YENEEA. CDR3 size: 15 residues. With V trimmed by 5 bases and J by 1 base, 3 bases remained unmatched. CDR3 in DNA: TGTGCCAGCAGCCCGACTAGCGGTTCCTACAATGAGCAGTTCTTC. This codes for CASSPTSGSYNEQFF.

The CDR3 DNA sequence: TGTGCCAGCAGCTCCGGGACAGGGCATGAAAAACTGTTTTTT. It yields the protein CASSSGTGHEKLFF. The chain has TRBV11-2 and TRBJ1-4, with TRBD1 matching over 9 bases. Losses at the gene ends were 4 bases for V and 6 bases for J; bases not matched to a gene: 3. The germline CDR1 and CDR2 sequences are SGHAT and FQNNGV. This CDR3 spans 14 amino acids. Variable domain in full (rest from reference TRBV11-2 and TRBJ1-4): EAGVAQSPRYKIIEKRQSVAFWCNPISGHATLYWYQQILGQGPKLLIQFQNNGVVDDSQLPKDRFSAERLKGVDSTLKIQPAKLEDSAVYLCASSSGTGHEKLFFGSGTQLSVL.

The J gene is TRBJ2-1, the V gene TRBV5-1; the match to TRBD2 covers 9 bases. Germline CDR1 reads SGHRS; CDR2 reads YFSETQ. J was trimmed by 0 bases and V by 9 bases; bases with no gene match: 10. CDR3 length: 16 amino acids. CDR3 nucleotide sequence: TGCGCCACTTCGCGACTAGCGGAGGTCTCCTACAATGAGCAGTTCTTC. Protein product: CATSRLAEVSYNEQFF.

The V gene is TRBV19, the J gene TRBJ2-1; TRBD2 agrees at 12 bases. The CDR3 contains 18 residues. Germline CDR1 reads LNHDA; CDR2 reads SQIVND (reference sequence). J lost 4 bases, V lost 4 bases, and 11 bases had no gene match. CDR3 sequence (DNA): TGTGCCAGTAGTAGGACTAGCGGGATGGATAGAAAATACAATGAGCAGTTCTTC. Protein: CASSRTSGMDRKYNEQFF.

This chain uses TRBV5-1 with TRBJ2-2; 13 bases are shared with TRBD2. The germline V gene encodes CDR1 SGHRS and CDR2 YFSETQ. The V gene end was trimmed by 2 bases and the J gene end by 7 bases; junction bases not matched to a gene: 11. The CDR3 is 18 residues long. The CDR3 spells CASSLTSGRASFIGELFF. CDR3 DNA: TGCGCCAGCAGCTTAACTAGCGGGAGGGCCTCTTTTATCGGGGAGCTGTTTTTT.

V usage is TRBV19 and J usage is TRBJ2-1; 7 bases match TRBD2. The CDR3 has 15 residues. With V trimmed by 6 bases and J by 2 bases, 7 bases remained unmatched. Germline V gene sequence: CDR1 LNHDA, CDR2 SQIVND (reference sequence). The CDR3 DNA reads as TGTGCCAGTAGATTGATGGGGGGGGCCTACAATGAGCAGTTCTTC. Amino acid sequence: CASRLMGGAYNEQFF.

V usage is TRBV16 and J usage is TRBJ1-5, with 8 positions matching TRBD1. The CDR3 extends over 16 amino acids. With V trimmed by 4 bases and J by 0 bases, 5 bases remained unmatched. Per the germline V gene, CDR1 is KGHSY and CDR2 is FQNENV. CDR3 bases: TGTGCCAGCAGCCCTGTGCAGGGGGCTAGCAATCAGCCCCAGCATTTT. Translating gives CASSPVQGASNQPQHF.

The V gene is TRBV24-1, the J gene TRBJ2-3; 9 positions match TRBD1. V dropped 3 bases and J dropped 1; count of bases not matched to a gene: 13. CDR1 KGHDR and CDR2 SFDVKD come from the germline V gene. The CDR3 is made up of 19 amino acids. DNA of the CDR3: TGTGCCACCAGTGATAACGGGACAGGGAACAACTATCGCACAGATACGCAGTATTTT. Residues: CATSDNGTGNNYRTDTQYF.

This chain links TRBV5-1 with TRBJ1-3; 8 nucleotides align to TRBD1. CDR3 size: 17 residues. Unmatched junction bases numbered 7, after V lost 2 bases and J lost 0 bases. Germline V gene lookup returns CDR1 SGHRS and CDR2 YFSETQ. The CDR3 loop is CASSFLLGQGSGNTIYF. The CDR3, as DNA: TGCGCCAGCAGCTTCCTATTAGGACAGGGCTCTGGAAACACCATATATTTT.

This chain links TRBV4-1 with TRBJ1-3; D gene ambiguous. The germline V and J ends were trimmed by 1 base and 0 bases, with 7 bases remaining between them. CDR3 length: 15 residues. The germline V gene has CDR1 MGHRA and CDR2 YSYEKL. Written as DNA, the CDR3 is TGCGCCAGCAGCCAAGGAATGAGCTCTGGAAACACCATATATTTT. It translates to CASSQGMSSGNTIYF.